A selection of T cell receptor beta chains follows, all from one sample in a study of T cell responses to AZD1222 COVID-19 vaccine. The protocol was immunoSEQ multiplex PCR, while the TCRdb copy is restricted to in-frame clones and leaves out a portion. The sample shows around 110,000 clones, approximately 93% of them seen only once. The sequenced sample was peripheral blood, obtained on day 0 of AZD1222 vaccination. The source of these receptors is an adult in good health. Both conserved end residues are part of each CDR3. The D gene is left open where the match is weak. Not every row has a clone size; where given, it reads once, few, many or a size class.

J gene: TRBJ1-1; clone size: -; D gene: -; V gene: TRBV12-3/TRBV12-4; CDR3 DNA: TGTGCCAGCAGTTTGATAGGGGGTACTGAAGCTTTCTTT; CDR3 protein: CASSLIGGTEAFF
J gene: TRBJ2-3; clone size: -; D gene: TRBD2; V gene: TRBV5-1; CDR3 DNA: TGCGCCAGCCAGAGACTAGCGGGAGATTCAGTAGCAGATACGCAGTATTTT; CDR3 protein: CASQRLAGDSVADTQYF
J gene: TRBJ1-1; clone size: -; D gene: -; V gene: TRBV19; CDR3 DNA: TGTGCCAGTAGGGAGGACGGGGGCACTGAAGCTTTCTTT; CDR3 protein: CASREDGGTEAFF
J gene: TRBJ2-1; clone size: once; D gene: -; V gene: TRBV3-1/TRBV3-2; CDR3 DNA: TGTGCCAGCAATTCCCTCACCCCCGGGTCTAGTTACAATGAGCAGTTCTTC; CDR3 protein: CASNSLTPGSSYNEQFF
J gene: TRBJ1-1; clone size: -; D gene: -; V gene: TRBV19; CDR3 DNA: TGTGCCAGTAGTATAAAGACAGCGAGCACTGAAGCTTTCTTT; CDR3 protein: CASSIKTASTEAFF
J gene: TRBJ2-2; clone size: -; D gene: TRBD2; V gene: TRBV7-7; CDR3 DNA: TGTGCTAGCAGCTTCCTGACTAGCGGGAGCTCCGCGAACACCGGGGAGCTGTTTTTT; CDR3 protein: CASSFLTSGSSANTGELFF
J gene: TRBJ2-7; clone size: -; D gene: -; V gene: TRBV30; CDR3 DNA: TGTGCCTGGAGTCGAGGCGAAATCTACGAGCAGTACTTC; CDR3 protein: CAWSRGEIYEQYF
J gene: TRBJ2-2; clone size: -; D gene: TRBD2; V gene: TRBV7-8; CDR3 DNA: TGTGCCAGCAGCCCCACTAGCGGGAGGGCGAACACCGGGGAGCTGTTTTTT; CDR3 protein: CASSPTSGRANTGELFF
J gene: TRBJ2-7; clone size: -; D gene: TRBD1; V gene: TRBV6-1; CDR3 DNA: TGTGCCAGCAGTGAACCGGGACAGGGCGGCTCCTACGAGCAGTACTTC; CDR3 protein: CASSEPGQGGSYEQYF
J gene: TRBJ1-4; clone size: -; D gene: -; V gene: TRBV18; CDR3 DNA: TGTGCCAGCTCACGCATGGGAACTAATGAAAAACTGTTTTTT; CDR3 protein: CASSRMGTNEKLFF
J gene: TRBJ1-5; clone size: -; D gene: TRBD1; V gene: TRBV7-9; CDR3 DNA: TGTGCCAGCAGCAGACAGGGCGGACAGCCCCAGCATTTT; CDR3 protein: CASSRQGGQPQHF
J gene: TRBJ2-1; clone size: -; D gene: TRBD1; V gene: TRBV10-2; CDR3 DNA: TGCGCCAGCAGACTGACAGGGGTGGGGAATGAGCAGTTCTTC; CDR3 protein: CASRLTGVGNEQFF
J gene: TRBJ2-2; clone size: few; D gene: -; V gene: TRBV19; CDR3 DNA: TGTGCCAGTGACGACTATTTTACCGGGGAGCTGTTTTTT; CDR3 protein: CASDDYFTGELFF
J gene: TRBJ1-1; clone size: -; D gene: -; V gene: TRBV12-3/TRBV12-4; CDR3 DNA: TGTGCCAGCAGTTCCGGACCCGAAGCTTTCTTT; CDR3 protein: CASSSGPEAFF
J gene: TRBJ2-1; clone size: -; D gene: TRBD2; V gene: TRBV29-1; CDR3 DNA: TGCAGCGGAGAACGACTAGCGGAGGACAATGAGCAGTTCTTC; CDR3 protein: CSGERLAEDNEQFF
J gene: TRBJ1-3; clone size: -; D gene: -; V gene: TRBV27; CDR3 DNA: TGTGCCAGCAGTTTAGCAGGTCCTGGAAACACCATATATTTT; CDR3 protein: CASSLAGPGNTIYF
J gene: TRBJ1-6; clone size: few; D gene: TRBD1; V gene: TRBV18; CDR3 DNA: TGTGCCAGCTCGTCCGATAAAACAGGGGGCCATTCACCCCTCCACTTT; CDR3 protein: CASSSDKTGGHSPLHF
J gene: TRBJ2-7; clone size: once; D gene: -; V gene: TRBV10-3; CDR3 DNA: TGTGCCATCAAGCTGAAAGATGGCTCCTACGAGCAGTACTTC; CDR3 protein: CAIKLKDGSYEQYF
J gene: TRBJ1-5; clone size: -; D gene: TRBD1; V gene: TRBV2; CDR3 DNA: TGTGCCAGCAGGGGGGACAGGGGCGGGAGTCAGCCCCAGCATTTT; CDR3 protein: CASRGDRGGSQPQHF
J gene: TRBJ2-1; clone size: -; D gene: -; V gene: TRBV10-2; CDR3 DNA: TGCGCCAGCAGTAGAGGTCCCTGGGCGGTCCGATACAATGAGCAGTTCTTC; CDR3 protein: CASSRGPWAVRYNEQFF
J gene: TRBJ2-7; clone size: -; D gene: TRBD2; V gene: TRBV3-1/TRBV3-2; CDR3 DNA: TGTGCCAGCAGCTACCCTCGGGGGGGGACCTACGAGCAGTACTTC; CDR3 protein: CASSYPRGGTYEQYF
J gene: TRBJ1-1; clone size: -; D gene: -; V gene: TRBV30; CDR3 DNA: TGTGCCTGGAGTGTAGGCGTGGGAACTGAAGCTTTCTTT; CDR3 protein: CAWSVGVGTEAFF
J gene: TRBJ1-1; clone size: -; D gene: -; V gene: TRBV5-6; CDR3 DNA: TGTGCCAGCAGCTTGGGAACAGGGAGCGGGCTTACTGAAGCTTTCTTT; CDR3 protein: CASSLGTGSGLTEAFF
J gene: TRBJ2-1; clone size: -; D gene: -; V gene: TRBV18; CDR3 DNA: TGTGCCAGCTCTGACGCGAGTTACAATGAGCAGTTCTTC; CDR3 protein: CASSDASYNEQFF
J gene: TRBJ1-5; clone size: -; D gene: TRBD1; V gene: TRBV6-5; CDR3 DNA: TGTGCCAGCCACGATGGGACAGTCAATCAGCCCCAGCATTTT; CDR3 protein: CASHDGTVNQPQHF
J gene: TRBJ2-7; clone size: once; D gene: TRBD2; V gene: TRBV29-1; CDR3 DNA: TGCAGCGTTGTCCTAGCGGTTGATGTCTACGAGCAGTACTTC; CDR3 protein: CSVVLAVDVYEQYF
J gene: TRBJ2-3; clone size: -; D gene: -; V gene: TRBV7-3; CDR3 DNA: TGTGCCAGCAGCTTGAGAGGGCCCCTAGATACGCAGTATTTT; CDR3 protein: CASSLRGPLDTQYF
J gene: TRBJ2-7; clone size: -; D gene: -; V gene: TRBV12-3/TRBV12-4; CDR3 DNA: TGTGCCAGCAGCCCGGGAGCAGCCTACGAGCAGTACTTC; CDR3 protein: CASSPGAAYEQYF
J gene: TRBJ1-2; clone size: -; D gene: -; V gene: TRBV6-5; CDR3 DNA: TGTGCCAGCAGTTACGGGACCTTCTATGGCTACACCTTC; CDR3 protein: CASSYGTFYGYTF
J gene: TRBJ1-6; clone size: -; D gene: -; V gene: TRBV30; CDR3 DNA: TGTGCCTGGACAGCACGGGGGGCGGGTGATTCACCCCTCCACTTT; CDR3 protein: CAWTARGAGDSPLHF
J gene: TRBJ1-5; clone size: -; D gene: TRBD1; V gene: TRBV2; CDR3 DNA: TGTGCCAGCACGACAGGGGGCCAGCCCCAGCATTTT; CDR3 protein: CASTTGGQPQHF
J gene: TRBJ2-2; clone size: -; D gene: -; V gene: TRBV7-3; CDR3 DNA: TGTGCCAGCAGCCCCGGGCGGGGGCCAGGGGCCGTCGGGGAGCTGTTTTTT; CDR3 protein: CASSPGRGPGAVGELFF
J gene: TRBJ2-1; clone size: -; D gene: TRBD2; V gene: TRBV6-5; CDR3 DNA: TGTGCCAGCAGTTACTCTGTAGCGGGGGTCCACAATGAGCAGTTCTTC; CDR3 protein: CASSYSVAGVHNEQFF
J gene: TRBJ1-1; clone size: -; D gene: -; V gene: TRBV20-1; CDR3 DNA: TGCAGTGCTAGAGTGGACACTGAAGCTTTCTTT; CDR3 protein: CSARVDTEAFF
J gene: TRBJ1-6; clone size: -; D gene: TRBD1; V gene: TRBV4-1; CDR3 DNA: TGCGCCAGCAGCCACGGACAGGGAGATAATTCACCCCTCCACTTT; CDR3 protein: CASSHGQGDNSPLHF
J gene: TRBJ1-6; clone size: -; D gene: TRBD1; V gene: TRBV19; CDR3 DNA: TGTGCCAGTAGTATCATTCCCGGACAGGGTGGCTCGCCCCTCCACTTT; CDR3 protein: CASSIIPGQGGSPLHF
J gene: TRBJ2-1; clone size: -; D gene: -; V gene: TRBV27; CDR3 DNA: TGTGCCAGCGGCCAAAGAGGAGGGCAGTGGAATGAGCAGTTCTTC; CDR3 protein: CASGQRGGQWNEQFF
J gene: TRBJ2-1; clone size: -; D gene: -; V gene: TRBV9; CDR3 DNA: TGTGCCAGCAGCGTAGAGGGGAGGGGGATAACCAAAGGGAATGAGCAGTTCTTC; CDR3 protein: CASSVEGRGITKGNEQFF
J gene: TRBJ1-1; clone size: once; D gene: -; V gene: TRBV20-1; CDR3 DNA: TGCAGTGCTACAGAGAACACTGAAGCTTTCTTT; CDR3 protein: CSATENTEAFF
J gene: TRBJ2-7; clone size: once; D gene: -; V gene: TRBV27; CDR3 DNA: TGTGCCAGCAGTCCCCGGTGGCAGGGGTCCCTCGAGCAGTACTTC; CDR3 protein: CASSPRWQGSLEQYF
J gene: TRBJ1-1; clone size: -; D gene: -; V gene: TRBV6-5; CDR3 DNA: TGTGCCAGCAGTTACTTTGGGGACACTGAAGCTTTCTTT; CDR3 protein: CASSYFGDTEAFF